This T cell receptor (beta chain) was retrieved from a study of blood T cell repertoires in COVID-19. Study summary: COVID-19 samples, acute and convalescent, were from the United States, Italy and Spain. T cells, B-cell-depleted T cells, or PBMCs supplied cDNA or gDNA.

Authors' data handling: From reference gene primer amplification, estimates of nucleated cell counts were derived. Assay used: immunoSEQ multiplex PCR; TCRdb lists only in-frame clones, some missing. D and trimming were read from the DNA, whereas the V and J calls and clone size are those reported in that table. This sample carries around 170,000 clones, nearly 80% of them seen once, and the ten largest clones take more than 11%. This clone was counted once. The same CDR3 is also encoded by other DNA sequences in this sample. The sample taken for sequencing was peripheral blood. The TCR sequence derives from an elderly woman with acute or convalescent COVID-19.

CDR3 sequence: CASSSTGDYGYTF. In DNA form, the CDR3 reads TGCGCCAGCAGTTCGACAGGGGACTATGGCTACACCTTC. V and J are TRBV10-2 and TRBJ1-2; TRBD1 aligns across 8 bases. V shed 5 bases, J shed 3 bases, and the junction held 2 bases outside the gene matches. This CDR3 is 13 amino acids long. The germline V gene encodes CDR1 WSHSY and CDR2 SAAADI.